The present T cell receptor beta chain was sequenced within a study of human T cells and chemical hapten exposure. The CDR3 runs to 17 residues. Germline V lookup: CDR1 KGHSH, CDR2 LQKENI. Trimming removed 4 bases at V and 1 base at J, with 16 bases between. Remarks on this clonotype: The antigen remains unidentified.

Time point given: patch test 1, 2 weeks after DPC sensitization. Treatment of the sample: therapeutic diphenylcyclopropenone sensitization with weekly scalp DPC. Study-wide points: Alopecia in the donors means their immune response may deviate from healthy people's.

Original data processing: Sampled TCR counts reached a median of 95,638 per sample, with values ranging from roughly 20,000 to 750,000. Using its own MiXCR run on the RACE reads, TCRdb lists one record per CDR3 protein. TCRdb, not the authors, supplied the V and J calls. The sample has some 83,000 distinct CDR3 sequences; around 10% are singletons. The TCR was taken from a woman aged 50 to 65 with alopecia areata. Some clones in this sample may be carry-over from other donors' samples. The J gene is TRBJ2-2, the V gene TRBV18; a weak D match, TRBD1 (6 bases). The material was whole blood, obtained in connection with sensitization to the hapten diphenylcyclopropenone (DPC). CDR3 DNA sequence: TGTGCCAGCTCACTCTTGACAGGACCTTTGAACACCGGGGAGCTGTTTTTT. Residues: CASSLLTGPLNTGELFF. The full variable domain, completed using reference TRBV18 and TRBJ2-2, is NAGVMQNPRHLVRRRGQEARLRCSPMKGHSHVYWYRQLPEEGLKFMVYLQKENIIDESGMPKERFSAEFPKEGPSILRIQQVVRGDSAAYFCASSLLTGPLNTGELFFGEGSRLTVL.